What follows is one TCR beta chain and its context. Its antigen is unidentified. CDR1 is SQVTM, CDR2 ANQGSEA, per germline. CDR3 size: 14 residues. The V segment lost 5 bases and the J segment 5 bases; nucleotides outside the gene matches: 7. The data originate from a study of cytomegalovirus exposure and HLA in healthy donors. Study-level results: A later analysis linked a missense variant in DCLRE1C to the trimming of TCR beta V and J genes.

The PCR employed 60 Vbeta primers together with 13 Jbeta primers. Here immunoSEQ multiplex PCR was the method, and the copy in TCRdb shows in-frame clones only, minus some. This sample has about 180,000 clones, with about 81% found just once. Healthy people donating bone marrow made up the donors. The sample was PBMCs. This chain links TRBV29-1 with TRBJ2-2; the match to TRBD1 covers 8 bases. This clonotype was sampled from a man in his forties in good health and CMV-seronegative. The CDR3 here is CSVQGQGRTGELFF. For the CDR3, the DNA is TGCAGCGTTCAAGGACAGGGAAGGACCGGGGAGCTGTTTTTT.